The TCR beta chain described here comes from a study of T cells after yellow fever vaccination. This clonotype was detected ten times or more. This CDR3 comprises 15 residues. V gave up 6 bases and J gave up 2 bases; unmatched junction bases: 6. Germline CDR1 reads MNHEY; CDR2 reads SVGAGI. The authors made TCR cDNA by 5'RACE template switching, adding a universal primer site and UMIs. TCRdb reprocessed the 5' RACE reads via MiXCR and lists one record per CDR3 protein. The data show a few hundred thousand distinct CDR3 sequences, with 3% to 4.5% seen just once and about 24% held by the top ten. The chain recombines TRBV6-5 with TRBJ2-3; 9 bases are shared with TRBD2. The origin of this receptor is a man aged 18 to 30 who received the YFV17D yellow fever vaccine. The sample in question was PBMCs, obtained 5 days after the yellow fever booster vaccination. In nucleotides, the CDR3 is TGTGCCAGCAGCCCGACTAGCGGATCCACAGATACGCAGTATTTT. This translates into CASSPTSGSTDTQYF.